These 11 T cell receptor beta chains originate from one sample sequenced in a study of fetal regulatory T cell absence and autoimmunity. The assay was immunoSEQ multiplex PCR, and TCRdb's table has in-frame clones only and misses some. The data contain about 46,000 clones, roughly 80% of them singletons. Sequenced input: cord blood. These receptors all stem from a newborn boy with IPEX syndrome.

V and J are TRBV29-1 and TRBJ1-4, with 7 bases fitting TRBD1. J lost 8 bases, V lost 7 bases, and 4 bases had no gene match. The germline V gene encodes CDR1 SQVTM and CDR2 ANQGSEA. The CDR3 totals 11 residues. The CDR3 loop reads CSARQGEKLFF. In DNA, the CDR3 is TGCAGCGCCAGACAGGGAGAAAAACTGTTTTTT.

V gene TRBV7-9 combines with J gene TRBJ2-3; 10 bases match TRBD1. Germline CDR1 and CDR2: SEHNR and FQNEAQ (reference sequence). CDR3 length: 16 residues. V was clipped by 5 bases and J by 6 bases; unmatched bases: 11. The CDR3 bases are TGTGCCAGCAGCCCGTTGACAGGGGGCTATGTCGATACGCAGTATTTT. It encodes CASSPLTGGYVDTQYF.

CDR3 sequence reads: CASSTGGAGGTQYF. In DNA, the CDR3 is TGTGCCAGCAGTACCGGGGGGGCCGGCGGTACGCAGTATTTT. V is TRBV6-5 and J is TRBJ2-3; 8 nucleotides align to TRBD2. With V trimmed by 5 bases and J by 8 bases, 9 bases remained unmatched. From germline, CDR1 is MNHEY and CDR2 SVGAGI. CDR3 length: 14 amino acids.

The J gene is TRBJ2-7, the V gene TRBV7-2; no clear D. Trimming pared 1 base from V and 0 bases from J, leaving 10 bases between. From germline, CDR1 is SGHTA and CDR2 FQGNSA. The CDR3 has 15 amino acids. CDR3 nucleotide sequence: TGTGCCAGCAGCTTAGGGTCCCGCAGCTCCTACGAGCAGTACTTC. Protein product: CASSLGSRSSYEQYF. Full variable domain (rest looked up from reference TRBV7-2 and TRBJ2-7): GAGVSQSPSNKVTEKGKDVELRCDPISGHTALYWYRQSLGQGLEFLIYFQGNSAPDKSGLPSDRFSAERTGGSVSTLTIQRTQQEDSAVYLCASSLGSRSSYEQYFGPGTRLTVT.

The CDR3 nucleotides read TGCGCCAGCAGCTGGGACCTTTCCTACGAGCAGTACTTC. This codes for CASSWDLSYEQYF. This sequence joins TRBV5-1 and TRBJ2-7; D possibly matches TRBD1 or TRBD2 (5 bases each). The germline V gene has CDR1 SGHRS and CDR2 YFSETQ. The V gene lost 3 bases and the J gene lost 1 base, with 8 bases spanning the gap. This CDR3 has 13 amino acids.

The rearrangement uses TRBV5-6 and TRBJ2-6; D gene ambiguous. V dropped 4 bases and J dropped 0 bases, with 11 bases sitting between them. The CDR3 loop spans 16 amino acids. Germline V gives CDR1 SGHDT, CDR2 YYEEEE. In DNA form, the CDR3 reads TGTGCCAGCAGCGGGAAAAGGAGCTCTGGGGCCAACGTCCTGACTTTC. Translating gives CASSGKRSSGANVLTF. The entire variable domain, with the rest obtained from reference TRBV5-6 and TRBJ2-6, is as follows: DAGVTQSPTHLIKTRGQQVTLRCSPKSGHDTVSWYQQALGQGPQFIFQYYEEEERQRGNFPDRFSGHQFPNYSSELNVNALLLGDSALYLCASSGKRSSGANVLTFGAGSRLTVL.

J is TRBJ2-7 and V is TRBV7-6, with 7 bases fitting TRBD1. The CDR3 sequence is 15 residues long. Trimming cost V 5 bases and J 1 base; bases outside gene matches: 8. CDR1 is SGHVS, CDR2 FNYEAQ, per germline. CDR3 loop: CASSHRTGLSYEQYF. The DNA of the CDR3 is TGTGCCAGCAGCCATCGGACAGGCCTATCCTACGAGCAGTACTTC.

This chain connects TRBV10-3 to TRBJ2-2; 9 positions match TRBD2. V trimming: 6 bases; J trimming: 0 bases; junction bases outside the gene matches: 8. The CDR3 consists of 17 residues. Germline CDR1 and CDR2: ENHRY and SYGVKD. The CDR3 bases are TGTGCCATCAGCCCCGGACTAGCGCGTTCGAACACCGGGGAGCTGTTTTTT. This translates into CAISPGLARSNTGELFF.

This clone was observed a few times. The V gene is TRBV25-1, the J gene TRBJ1-6, with D tentatively TRBD1 (5 bases). CDR1 is MGHDK, CDR2 SYGVNS, per germline. V shed 7 bases and J shed 10 bases, with 23 bases lying between them. This CDR3 has 16 amino acids. The DNA of the CDR3 is TGTGCCAGCATCACTCCGGGCCCTCAGGGAGCCTCACCCCTCCACTTT. This gives the protein CASITPGPQGASPLHF.

The chain couples TRBV19 to TRBJ2-5; D is unresolved. V lost 6 bases and J 6 bases, leaving 8 bases between the germline ends. The CDR3 is made up of 11 amino acids. CDR1 and CDR2 (germline): LNHDA, SQIVND (reference sequence). This chain's CDR3 is CASSPGKTQYF. CDR3 in DNA: TGTGCCAGTAGCCCTGGGAAGACCCAGTACTTC.

The V gene is TRBV6-5, the J gene TRBJ2-1, with a possible D match to TRBD2 (6 bases). The CDR3 totals 15 residues. Germline values: CDR1 MNHEY, CDR2 SVGAGI. V was clipped by 2 bases and J by 4 bases, with 12 bases between them. The CDR3 DNA is TGTGCCAGCAGTTACCGCGGGACTCCTTACAATGAGCAGTTCTTC. The encoded protein is CASSYRGTPYNEQFF.